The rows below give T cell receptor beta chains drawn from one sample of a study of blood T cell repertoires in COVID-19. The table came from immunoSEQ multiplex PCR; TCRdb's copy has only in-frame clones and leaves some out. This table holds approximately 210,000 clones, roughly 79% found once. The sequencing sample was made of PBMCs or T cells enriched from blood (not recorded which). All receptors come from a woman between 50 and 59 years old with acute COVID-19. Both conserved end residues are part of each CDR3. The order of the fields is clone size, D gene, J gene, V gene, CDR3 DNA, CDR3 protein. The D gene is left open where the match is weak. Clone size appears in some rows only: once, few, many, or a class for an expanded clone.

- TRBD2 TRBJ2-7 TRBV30 TGTGCCTGGAACCGACTAGCGGGAGGGGGCGAGCAGTACTTC CAWNRLAGGGEQYF
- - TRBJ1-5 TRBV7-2 TGTGCCAGCAGCGAGAGGGTGGGGCAGCCCCAGCATTTT CASSERVGQPQHF
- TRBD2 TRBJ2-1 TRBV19 TGTGCCAGTGGGACTAGCGGCTCCTACAATGAGCAGTTCTTC CASGTSGSYNEQFF
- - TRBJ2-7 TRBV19 TGTGCCAGTAGTTCAAACGGTATACCCCACTTTGGCGAGCAGTACTTC CASSSNGIPHFGEQYF
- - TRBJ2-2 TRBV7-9 TGTGCCAGCAGCTTAGAAGCCGGTCCCATCGGGGAGCTGTTTTTT CASSLEAGPIGELFF
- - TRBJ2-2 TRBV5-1 TGCGCCAGCAGCCGGAGAGAGAACACCGGGGAGCTGTTTTTT CASSRRENTGELFF
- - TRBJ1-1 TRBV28 TGTGCCAGCACCCCCTGGGGGGGGGTGAACACTGAAGCTTTCTTT CASTPWGGVNTEAFF
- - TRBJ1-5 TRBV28 TGTGCCAGCAGTTTAGGGAGAGAAGGCAATCAGCCCCAGCATTTT CASSLGREGNQPQHF
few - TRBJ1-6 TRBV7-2 TGTGCCAGCAGCTTAGAGGCCACCTCGGGTAATTCACCCCTCCACTTT CASSLEATSGNSPLHF
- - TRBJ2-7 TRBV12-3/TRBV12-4 TGTGCCAGCAGACAGGGAGTGGGCTACGAGCAGTACTTC CASRQGVGYEQYF
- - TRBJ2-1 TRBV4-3 TGCGCCAGCAGCCAGTCTAGGAGTGAGCAGTTCTTC CASSQSRSEQFF
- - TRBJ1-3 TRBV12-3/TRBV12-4 TGTGCCAGCAGCCAGGGAATGGGAAACACCATATATTTT CASSQGMGNTIYF
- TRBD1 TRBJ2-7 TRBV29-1 TGCAGCGTCCCGGGACAGGGAGTCCACGAGCAGTACTTC CSVPGQGVHEQYF
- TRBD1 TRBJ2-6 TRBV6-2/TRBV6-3 TGTGCCAGCAGTTCGTACAGGGGCTCTGGGGCCAACGTCCTGACTTTC CASSSYRGSGANVLTF
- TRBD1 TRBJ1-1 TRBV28 TGTGCCAGCAGGACCGGGACAGCGAACACTGAAGCTTTCTTT CASRTGTANTEAFF
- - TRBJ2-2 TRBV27 TGTGCCAGCAGTGACAGTTACTACACCGGGGAGCTGTTTTTT CASSDSYYTGELFF
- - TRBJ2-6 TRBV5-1 TGCGCCAGCAGCTGGAACAGGGAACTCTACTCTGGGGCCAACGTCCTGACTTTC CASSWNRELYSGANVLTF
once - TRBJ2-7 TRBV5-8 TGTGCCAGCAGCTTAGGACAGCTAGGCTCCTACGAGCAGTACTTC CASSLGQLGSYEQYF
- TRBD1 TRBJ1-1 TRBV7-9 TGTGCCAGCAGCGTAGGGACAGGGAGCACTGAAGCTTTCTTT CASSVGTGSTEAFF
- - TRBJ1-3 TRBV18 TGTGCCAGCTCACCGACCGCGGGGCTTTCAGGGTTTTGGGGTTCTGGAAACACCATATATTTT CASSPTAGLSGFWGSGNTIYF
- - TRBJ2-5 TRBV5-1 TGCGCCAGCAGCTTGTGGGAGCCAAAAGAGACCCAGTACTTC CASSLWEPKETQYF
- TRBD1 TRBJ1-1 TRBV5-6 TGTGCCAGCAGCCCACAGGGGCGCACTGAAGCTTTCTTT CASSPQGRTEAFF
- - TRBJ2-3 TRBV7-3 TGTGCCAGCAGCTTGTCGTCTTCGGGAACCTCTAGCACAGATACGCAGTATTTT CASSLSSSGTSSTDTQYF
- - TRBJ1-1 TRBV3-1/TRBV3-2 TGTGCCAGCAGCCAAGAATCGCGGTATGAAGCTTTCTTT CASSQESRYEAFF
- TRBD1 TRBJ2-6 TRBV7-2 TGTGCCAGCAGCTTAGCTTCGACAGGGACCGGGGCCAACGTCCTGACTTTC CASSLASTGTGANVLTF
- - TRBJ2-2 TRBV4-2 TGTGCCAGCAGCCAAGATGGGCTCCCGACCGGGGAGCTGTTTTTT CASSQDGLPTGELFF
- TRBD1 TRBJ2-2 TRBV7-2 TGTGCCAGCAGCACAGTGGCTAACAGGGGAACCGGGGAGCTGTTTTTT CASSTVANRGTGELFF
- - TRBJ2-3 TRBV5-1 TGCGCCAGCAGCCCTAGGGGGGGGAGCACAGATACGCAGTATTTT CASSPRGGSTDTQYF
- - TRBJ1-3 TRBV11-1 TGTGCCAGCAGCGGATCCGGGGGTGGTGAAAACACCATATATTTT CASSGSGGGENTIYF
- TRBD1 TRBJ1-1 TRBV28 TGTGCCAGCAGTTCCGGGACAGGGGTGAACACTGAAGCTTTCTTT CASSSGTGVNTEAFF
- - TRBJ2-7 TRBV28 TGTGCCAGCAGTTCGCCCCCACGGGTCTACGAGCAGTACTTC CASSSPPRVYEQYF
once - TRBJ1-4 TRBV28 TGTGCCAGCAGTTTACCTTTTAGCACGGAAAAACTGTTTTTT CASSLPFSTEKLFF
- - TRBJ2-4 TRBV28 TGTGCCAGCAGGAGATCCGGGGGAACCCTAGCCAAAAACATTCAGTACTTC CASRRSGGTLAKNIQYF
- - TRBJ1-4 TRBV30 TGTGCCTGCACTAAGATAGGGGCACAAGCCCGCGCAACTAATGAAAAACTGTTTTTT CACTKIGAQARATNEKLFF
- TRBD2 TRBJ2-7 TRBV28 TGTGCCAGCAGCCGCGGGGGGTCTCACGAGCAGTACTTC CASSRGGSHEQYF
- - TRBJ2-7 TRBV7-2 TGTGCCAGCAGCTCCCCTCCTAAAGAGCAGTACTTC CASSSPPKEQYF
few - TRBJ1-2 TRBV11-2 TGTGCCAGCAGCTTAGATCTCCAGGGTCGGGGCTACACCTTC CASSLDLQGRGYTF
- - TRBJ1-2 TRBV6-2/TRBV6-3 TGTGCCAGCAGTTACGGGTGGCGGTCGATCTATGGCTACACCTTC CASSYGWRSIYGYTF
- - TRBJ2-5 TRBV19 TGTGCCAGTACCCCGAACGGCCAAGAGACCCAGTACTTC CASTPNGQETQYF
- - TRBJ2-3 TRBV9 TGTGCCAGCAGCGAGACCCCCTCGCCAGGGGATACGCAGTATTTT CASSETPSPGDTQYF
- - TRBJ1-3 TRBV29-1 TGCAGCGTTGGTCGGGGTACTGGAAACACCATATATTTT CSVGRGTGNTIYF
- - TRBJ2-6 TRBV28 TGTGCCAGCACCCTTACAGGGCTTGGACCCTCTGGGGCCAACGTCCTGACTTTC CASTLTGLGPSGANVLTF
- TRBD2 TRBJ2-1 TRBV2 TGTGCCAGCAGAAGGACTAGCGGGAGGGGTAGCTCCTACAATGAGCAGTTCTTC CASRRTSGRGSSYNEQFF
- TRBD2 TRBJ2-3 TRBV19 TGTGCCAGTAGCACGACTAGCGGGATTTCGTATACGCAGTATTTT CASSTTSGISYTQYF
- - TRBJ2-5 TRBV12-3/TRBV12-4 TGTGCCAGCAGCTTCCTAGAGACCCAGTACTTC CASSFLETQYF
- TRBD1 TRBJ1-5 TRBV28 TGTGCCAGCAGTTTAGGCCGACAGGGACATCAGCCCCAGCATTTT CASSLGRQGHQPQHF
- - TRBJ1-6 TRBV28 TGTGCCAGCAGTTTTAACCAGGGCAATTCACCCCTCCACTTT CASSFNQGNSPLHF
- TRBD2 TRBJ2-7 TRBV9 TGTGCCAGCAGCCCGGGACTAGCGGCAACCTACGAGCAGTACTTC CASSPGLAATYEQYF
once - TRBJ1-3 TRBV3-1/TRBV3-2 TGTGCCAGCAGCCGGGCGGGGGGTCCTGGAAACACCATATATTTT CASSRAGGPGNTIYF